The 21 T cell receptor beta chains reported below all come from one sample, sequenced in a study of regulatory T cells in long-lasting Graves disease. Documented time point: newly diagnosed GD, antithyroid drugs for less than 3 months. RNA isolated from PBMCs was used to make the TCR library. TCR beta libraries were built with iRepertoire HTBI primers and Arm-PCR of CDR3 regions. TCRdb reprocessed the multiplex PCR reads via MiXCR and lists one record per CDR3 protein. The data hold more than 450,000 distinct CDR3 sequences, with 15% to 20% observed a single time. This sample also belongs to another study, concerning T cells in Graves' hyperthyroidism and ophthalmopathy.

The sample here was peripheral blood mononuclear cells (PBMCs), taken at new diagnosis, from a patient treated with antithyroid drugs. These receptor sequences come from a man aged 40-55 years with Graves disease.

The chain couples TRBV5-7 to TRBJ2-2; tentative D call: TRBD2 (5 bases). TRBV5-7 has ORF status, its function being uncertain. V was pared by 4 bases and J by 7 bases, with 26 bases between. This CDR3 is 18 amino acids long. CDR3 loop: CASSDLPPGIRRVGELFF. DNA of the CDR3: TGTGCCAGCAGCGATCTGCCCCCGGGAATCCGCCGGGTCGGGGAGCTGTTTTTT.

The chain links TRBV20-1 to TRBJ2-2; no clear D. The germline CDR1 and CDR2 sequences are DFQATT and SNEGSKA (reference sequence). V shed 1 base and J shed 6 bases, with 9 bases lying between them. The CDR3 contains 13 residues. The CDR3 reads CSARARGAGELFF. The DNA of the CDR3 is TGCAGTGCTAGAGCTAGAGGAGCCGGGGAGCTGTTTTTT.

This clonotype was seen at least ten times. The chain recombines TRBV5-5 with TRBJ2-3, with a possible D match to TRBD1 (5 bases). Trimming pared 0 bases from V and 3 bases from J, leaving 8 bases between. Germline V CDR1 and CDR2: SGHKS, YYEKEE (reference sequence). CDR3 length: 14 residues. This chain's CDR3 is CASSLGQQTDTQYF. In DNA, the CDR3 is TGTGCCAGCAGCTTGGGACAGCAGACAGATACGCAGTATTTT. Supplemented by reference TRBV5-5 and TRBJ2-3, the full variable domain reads DAGVTQSPTHLIKTRGQQVTLRCSPISGHKSVSWYQQVLGQGPQFIFQYYEKEERGRGNFPDRFSARQFPNYSSELNVNALLLGDSALYLCASSLGQQTDTQYFGPGTRLTVL.

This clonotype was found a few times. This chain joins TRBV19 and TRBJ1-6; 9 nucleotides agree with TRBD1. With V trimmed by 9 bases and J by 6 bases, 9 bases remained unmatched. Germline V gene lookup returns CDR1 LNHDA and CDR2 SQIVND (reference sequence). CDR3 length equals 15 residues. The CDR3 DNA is TGTGCCAGCTCAGCAACGGACAGGGGTAATTCACCCCTCCACTTT. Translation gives CASSATDRGNSPLHF.

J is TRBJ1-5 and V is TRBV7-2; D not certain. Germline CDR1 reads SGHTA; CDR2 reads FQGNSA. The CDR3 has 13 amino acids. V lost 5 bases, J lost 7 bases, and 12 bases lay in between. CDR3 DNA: TGTGCCAGCAGCCCACAGTGGGGACAGCCCCAGCATTTT. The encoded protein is CASSPQWGQPQHF.

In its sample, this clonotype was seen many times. DNA for the CDR3: TGTGCCAGCAGCTCCCGGGCCGTCGATGAGCAGTTCTTC. Translated, it gives CASSSRAVDEQFF. The chain joins TRBV12-3 or TRBV12-4 to TRBJ2-1; D not certain. Deletions cut 6 bases from V and 8 bases from J, with 14 bases between. The CDR3 has 13 amino acids.

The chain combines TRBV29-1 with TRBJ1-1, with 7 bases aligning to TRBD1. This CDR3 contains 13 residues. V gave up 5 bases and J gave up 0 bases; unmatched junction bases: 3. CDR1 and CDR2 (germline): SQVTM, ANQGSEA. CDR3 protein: CSVWDRMNTEAFF. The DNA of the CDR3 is TGCAGCGTTTGGGACAGAATGAACACTGAAGCTTTCTTT. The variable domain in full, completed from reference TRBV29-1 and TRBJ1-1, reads SAVISQKPSRDICQRGTSLTIQCQVDSQVTMMFWYRQQPGQSLTLIATANQGSEATYESGFVIDKFPISRPNLTFSTLTVSNMSPEDSSIYLCSVWDRMNTEAFFGQGTRLTVV.

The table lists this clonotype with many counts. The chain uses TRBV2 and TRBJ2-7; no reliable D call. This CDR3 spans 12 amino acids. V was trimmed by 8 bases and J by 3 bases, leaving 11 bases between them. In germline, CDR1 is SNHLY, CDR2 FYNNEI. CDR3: CASHRAFYEQYF. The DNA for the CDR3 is TGTGCCAGCCACCGGGCCTTCTACGAGCAGTACTTC.

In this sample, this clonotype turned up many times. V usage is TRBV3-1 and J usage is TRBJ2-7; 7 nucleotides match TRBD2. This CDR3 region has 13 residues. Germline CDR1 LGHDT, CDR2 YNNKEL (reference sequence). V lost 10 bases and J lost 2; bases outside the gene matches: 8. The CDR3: CANHRDYPYEQYF. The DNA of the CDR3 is TGTGCCAACCACCGGGACTACCCCTACGAGCAGTACTTC.

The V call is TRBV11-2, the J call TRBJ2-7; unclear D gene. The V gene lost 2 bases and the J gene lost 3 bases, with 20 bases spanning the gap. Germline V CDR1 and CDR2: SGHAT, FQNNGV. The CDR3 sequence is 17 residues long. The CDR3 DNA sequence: TGTGCCAGCAGCTTACCCCCCGTTGGGGTAAGAGGCTACGAGCAGTACTTC. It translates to CASSLPPVGVRGYEQYF.

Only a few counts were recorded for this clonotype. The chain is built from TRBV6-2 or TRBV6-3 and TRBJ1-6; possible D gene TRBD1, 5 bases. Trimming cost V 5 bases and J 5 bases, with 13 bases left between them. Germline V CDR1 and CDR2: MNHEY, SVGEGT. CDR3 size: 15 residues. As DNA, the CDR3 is TGTGCCAGCAGTCAACTGGGACTTAATAATTCACCCCTCCACTTT. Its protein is CASSQLGLNNSPLHF.

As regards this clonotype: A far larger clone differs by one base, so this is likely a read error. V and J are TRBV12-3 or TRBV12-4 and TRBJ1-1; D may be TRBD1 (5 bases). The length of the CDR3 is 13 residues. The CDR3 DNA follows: TGTGCCAGCAGATTAGGGGCGAACACTGAAGCTTTCTTT. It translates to CASRLGANTEAFF.

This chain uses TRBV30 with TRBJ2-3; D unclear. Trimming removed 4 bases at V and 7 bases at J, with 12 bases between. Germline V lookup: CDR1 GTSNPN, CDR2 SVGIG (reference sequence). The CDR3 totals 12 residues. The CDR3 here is CAWTSGRNTQYF. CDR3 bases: TGTGCCTGGACTTCCGGGCGAAATACGCAGTATTTT.

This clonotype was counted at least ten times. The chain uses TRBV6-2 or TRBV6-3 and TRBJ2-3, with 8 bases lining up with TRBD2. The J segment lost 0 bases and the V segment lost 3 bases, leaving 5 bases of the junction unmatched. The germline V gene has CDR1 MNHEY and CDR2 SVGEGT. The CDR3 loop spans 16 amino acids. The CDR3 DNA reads TGTGCCAGCAGTTATGAAGCTAGCGGGAGCACAGATACGCAGTATTTT. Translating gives CASSYEASGSTDTQYF.

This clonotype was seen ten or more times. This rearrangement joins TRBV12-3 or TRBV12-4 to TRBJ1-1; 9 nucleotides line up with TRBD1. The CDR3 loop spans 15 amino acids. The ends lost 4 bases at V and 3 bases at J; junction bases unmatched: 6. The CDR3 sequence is CASSYNRDRDTEAFF. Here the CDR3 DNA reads TGTGCCAGCAGTTATAACCGGGACAGGGACACTGAAGCTTTCTTT.

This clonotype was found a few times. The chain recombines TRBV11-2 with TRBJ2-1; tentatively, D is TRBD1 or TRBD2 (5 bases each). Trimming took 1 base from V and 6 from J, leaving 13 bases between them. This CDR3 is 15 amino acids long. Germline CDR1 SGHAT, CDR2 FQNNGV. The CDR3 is CASSLGETVSNEQFF. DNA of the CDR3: TGTGCCAGCAGCTTAGGGGAGACAGTCTCCAATGAGCAGTTCTTC. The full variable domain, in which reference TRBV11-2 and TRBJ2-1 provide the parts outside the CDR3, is EAGVAQSPRYKIIEKRQSVAFWCNPISGHATLYWYQQILGQGPKLLIQFQNNGVVDDSQLPKDRFSAERLKGVDSTLKIQPAKLEDSAVYLCASSLGETVSNEQFFGPGTRLTVL.

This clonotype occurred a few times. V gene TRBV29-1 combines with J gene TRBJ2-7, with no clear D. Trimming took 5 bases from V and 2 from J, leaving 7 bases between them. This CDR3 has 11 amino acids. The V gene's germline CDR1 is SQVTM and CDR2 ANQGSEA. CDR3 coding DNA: TGCAGCGTTCGACGGGCCTACGAGCAGTACTTC. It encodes CSVRRAYEQYF.

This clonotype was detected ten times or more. The CDR3 loop is CASSLNRVPYEQYF. The CDR3 DNA reads TGCGCCAGCAGCTTGAACAGGGTTCCCTACGAGCAGTACTTC. The chain carries TRBV5-1 and TRBJ2-7, with a tentative D call TRBD1 (6 bases). V was pared by 1 base and J by 2 bases, with 10 bases between. The CDR3 runs 14 residues. Germline V gene sequence: CDR1 SGHRS, CDR2 YFSETQ.

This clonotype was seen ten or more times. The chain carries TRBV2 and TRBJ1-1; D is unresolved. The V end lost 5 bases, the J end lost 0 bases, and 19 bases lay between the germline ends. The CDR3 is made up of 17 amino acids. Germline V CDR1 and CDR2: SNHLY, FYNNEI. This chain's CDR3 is CASSRRVNSLMNTEAFF. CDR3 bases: TGTGCCAGCAGTAGAAGGGTAAACAGCCTAATGAACACTGAAGCTTTCTTT.

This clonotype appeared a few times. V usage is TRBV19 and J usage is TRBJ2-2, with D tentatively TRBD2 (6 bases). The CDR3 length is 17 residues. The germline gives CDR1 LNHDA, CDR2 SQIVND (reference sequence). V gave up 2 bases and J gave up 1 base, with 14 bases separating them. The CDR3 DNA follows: TGTGCCAGTAGTATACTTGGGACTGACTTGAACACCGGGGAGCTGTTTTTT. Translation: CASSILGTDLNTGELFF.

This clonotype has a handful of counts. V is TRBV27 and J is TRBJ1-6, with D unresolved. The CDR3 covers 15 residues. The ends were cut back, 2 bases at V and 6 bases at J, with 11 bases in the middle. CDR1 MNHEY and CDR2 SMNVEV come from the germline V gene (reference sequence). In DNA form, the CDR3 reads TGTGCCAGCAGTTTAAGCCGGACTATTAATTCACCCCTCCACTTT. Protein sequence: CASSLSRTINSPLHF.